A selection of T cell receptor beta chains follows, all from one sample in a study of cytomegalovirus exposure and HLA in healthy donors. Assay: immunoSEQ multiplex PCR; the TCRdb copy retains only in-frame clones and omits some. Recorded for this sample: 150,000 to 200,000 clones. The sequenced material came from PBMCs. Source of these receptors: a man in his thirties or forties in good health and CMV-seronegative. CDR3s include the opening cysteine and the closing phenylalanine or tryptophan. The D gene is left open where the match is weak.

TRBJ2-1 | TRBD2 | TRBV25-1 | CASSLGGEGPYNEQFF
TRBJ2-2 | TRBD2 | TRBV5-1 | CASTPSGREKTGELFF
TRBJ2-7 | - | TRBV11-1 | CASSDRKSSYEQYF
TRBJ1-2 | TRBD1 | TRBV5-4 | CASSLANRDREIYGYTF
TRBJ2-1 | TRBD2 | TRBV19 | CATYGRGKSYNEQFF
TRBJ1-3 | - | TRBV6-5 | CASSYAGFGNTIYF
TRBJ1-3 | - | TRBV11-3 | CATTGSSGNTIYF
TRBJ1-3 | - | TRBV6-1 | CASSERFGNTIYF
TRBJ2-7 | TRBD1 | TRBV5-6 | CASSGWAQGALEQYF
TRBJ2-3 | TRBD2 | TRBV9 | CASSVLAGGVDTQYF
TRBJ2-1 | TRBD2 | TRBV7-8 | CASSLVAGGHGEQFF
TRBJ2-1 | - | TRBV19 | CASSPPYSYNEQFF
TRBJ2-7 | TRBD2 | TRBV30 | CAWSVSGLVYEQYF
TRBJ2-3 | - | TRBV29-1 | CSVQPGVTDTQYF
TRBJ2-1 | TRBD2 | TRBV19 | CASRQNTGTTSEQFF
TRBJ2-3 | TRBD2 | TRBV10-1 | CASSGPGLAGTDTQYF
TRBJ1-1 | - | TRBV6-5 | CASMETAPFRAFF
- | TRBD2 | TRBV4-1 | CASSQEWGEGEQYF
TRBJ2-3 | - | TRBV6-1 | CASSSDKRATQYF
TRBJ2-7 | TRBD2 | TRBV11-3 | CASSASGSISYEQYF
TRBJ1-2 | TRBD1 | TRBV5-4 | CASSSAGGSDYGYTF
TRBJ1-1 | - | TRBV5-4 | CASSLEHTDEFTEAFF
TRBJ2-2 | - | TRBV19 | CASSPIRQTGELFF
TRBJ2-2 | - | TRBV25-1 | CASSEFGRGTGELFF
TRBJ1-1 | - | TRBV4-1 | CASSQEQNTEAFF
TRBJ2-5 | TRBD2 | TRBV5-1 | CASSFVLAGGETQYF
TRBJ1-4 | TRBD1 | TRBV2 | CASVLAQGSTSVVEKLFF
TRBJ1-1 | - | TRBV28 | CASYQARGRNTEAFF
TRBJ1-3 | TRBD1 | TRBV9 | CASSVGDSASGNTIYF
TRBJ2-5 | TRBD2 | TRBV6-1 | CASSVRTSPYLYQETQYF